This is a list of T cell receptor beta chains from one sample in a study of T cell repertoires in cytomegalovirus infection. TCRdb called the reads again in MiXCR, with one record for every CDR3 protein. The table records around 100,000 distinct CDR3 sequences, roughly a quarter of them present only once. The sample comprised CD8+ T cells from PBMCs. All receptors derive from a human donor in good health (CMV status not recorded). Some clones in this sample may be carry-over from other donors' samples. Both conserved end residues are part of each CDR3. Each record gives: D gene, V gene, clone size, J gene, CDR3 length, CDR3 DNA, CDR3 protein. A D gene is named only where the DNA matches it firmly. Clone size is stated in some rows and not others, as once, few, many or a class when expanded.

D: -; V: TRBV27; size: -; J: TRBJ1-5; length: 13; DNA: TGTGCCAGCAGTTTATATATGGGGTCGCCCCAGCATTTT; CDR3: CASSLYMGSPQHF
D: TRBD1; V: TRBV12-5; size: few; J: TRBJ1-5; length: 14; DNA: TGTGCTAGTGTTTCCGGACAGGGAAATCAGCCCCAGCATTTT; CDR3: CASVSGQGNQPQHF
D: TRBD1; V: TRBV27; size: -; J: TRBJ2-5; length: 15; DNA: TGTGCCAGCACATCCGGGACAGGGGTTGAAGAGACCCAGTACTTC; CDR3: CASTSGTGVEETQYF
D: -; V: TRBV4-3; size: once; J: TRBJ1-2; length: 16; DNA: TGCGCCAGCAGCCAAGAGATTTTGGACAAGAACTATGGCTACACCTTC; CDR3: CASSQEILDKNYGYTF
D: TRBD1; V: TRBV4-3; size: many; J: TRBJ1-5; length: 15; DNA: TGCGCCAGCAGCCAAGATGACAGGGTCAATCAGCCCCAGCATTTT; CDR3: CASSQDDRVNQPQHF
D: TRBD1; V: TRBV12-3/TRBV12-4; size: -; J: TRBJ2-2; length: 16; DNA: TGTGCCAGCAGTCGGCGGACAGGGGTTGGCACCGGGGAGCTGTTTTTT; CDR3: CASSRRTGVGTGELFF
D: -; V: TRBV19; size: -; J: TRBJ1-2; length: 14; DNA: TGTGCCAGTAGTATATTGGCAGGGGACTATGGCTACACCTTC; CDR3: CASSILAGDYGYTF
D: -; V: TRBV7-9; size: many; J: TRBJ1-3; length: 16; DNA: TGTGCCAGCAGCATCGGGACTGCGAGCTCTGGAAACACCATATATTTT; CDR3: CASSIGTASSGNTIYF
D: TRBD1; V: TRBV5-1; size: -; J: TRBJ1-1; length: 13; DNA: TGCGCCAGCAGCTCGACAGGGTGGTTTGAAGCTTTCTTT; CDR3: CASSSTGWFEAFF
D: -; V: TRBV6-4; size: many; J: TRBJ2-3; length: 15; DNA: TGTGCCAGCAGTGAGATGGGGGATAGCACAGATACGCAGTATTTT; CDR3: CASSEMGDSTDTQYF
D: -; V: TRBV7-7; size: few; J: TRBJ2-7; length: 13; DNA: TGTGCTAGCAGCTTAGAGCTGGGCTACGAGCAGTACTTC; CDR3: CASSLELGYEQYF
D: -; V: TRBV5-6; size: -; J: TRBJ1-5; length: 13; DNA: TGTGCCAGCAGCCTCGAAGGCGGCGGGCCCCAGCATTTT; CDR3: CASSLEGGGPQHF
D: -; V: TRBV5-5; size: -; J: TRBJ2-7; length: 12; DNA: TGTGCCAGCAGTCATGACGGCTACGAGCAGTACTTC; CDR3: CASSHDGYEQYF
D: -; V: TRBV29-1; size: -; J: TRBJ1-2; length: 11; DNA: TGCAGCGTTGTGGGAGACTATGGCTACACCTTC; CDR3: CSVVGDYGYTF
D: TRBD1; V: TRBV28; size: -; J: TRBJ2-7; length: 14; DNA: TGTGCCAGCAGTGAGCCGACAGGGGATGGCGAGCAGTACTTC; CDR3: CASSEPTGDGEQYF
D: -; V: TRBV11-2; size: -; J: TRBJ2-7; length: 15; DNA: TGTGCCAGCAGCTTAGCCTTTGGAGGGGGCTACGAGCAGTACTTC; CDR3: CASSLAFGGGYEQYF
D: -; V: TRBV11-2; size: few; J: TRBJ1-1; length: 18; DNA: TGTGCCAGCAAAGGGGGAAGTGGGGCAGATAGAAGGAACACTGAAGCTTTCTTT; CDR3: CASKGGSGADRRNTEAFF
D: TRBD1; V: TRBV7-2; size: many; J: TRBJ1-6; length: 16; DNA: TGTGCCAGCAGCCCGCGCCGACAGGGGGCGGGATCACCCCTCCACTTT; CDR3: CASSPRRQGAGSPLHF
D: TRBD1; V: TRBV7-6; size: many; J: TRBJ2-5; length: 16; DNA: TGTGCCAGCAACCTGGGAGAGGCAGGGGGCCAAGAGACCCAGTACTTC; CDR3: CASNLGEAGGQETQYF
D: TRBD1; V: TRBV12-3/TRBV12-4; size: few; J: TRBJ2-7; length: 20; DNA: TGTGCCAGCAGGGCGACCCCTACCCGGGACAGGGGGCTGTCAGGGAGCGAGCAGTACTTC; CDR3: CASRATPTRDRGLSGSEQYF
D: -; V: TRBV27; size: few; J: TRBJ2-7; length: 12; DNA: TGTGCCAGCAGTTATAGACTCCCCGAGCAGTACTTC; CDR3: CASSYRLPEQYF
D: -; V: TRBV12-3/TRBV12-4; size: few; J: TRBJ1-2; length: 15; DNA: TGTGCCAGCAGTTCCGATGGCAGGCCGATCTATGGCTACACCTTC; CDR3: CASSSDGRPIYGYTF
D: TRBD1; V: TRBV27; size: -; J: TRBJ1-1; length: 18; DNA: TGTGCCAGCAGGATCTCATCCCTTTCACAGGGGCAGAACACTGAAGCTTTCTTT; CDR3: CASRISSLSQGQNTEAFF
D: TRBD2; V: TRBV6-6; size: -; J: TRBJ2-1; length: 16; DNA: TGTGCCAGCAGTTACTCAGCGGGGGGGCTTAGGGATGAGCAGTTCTTC; CDR3: CASSYSAGGLRDEQFF
D: TRBD2; V: TRBV7-2; size: many; J: TRBJ2-1; length: 17; DNA: TGTGCCAGCAGCTTATCGATAGCGGGAGGTTTCTACAATGAGCAGTTCTTC; CDR3: CASSLSIAGGFYNEQFF
D: -; V: TRBV6-2/TRBV6-3; size: -; J: TRBJ1-1; length: 12; DNA: TGTGCCAGCAGTTACCCCATCCGGGAAGCTTTCTTT; CDR3: CASSYPIREAFF
D: -; V: TRBV30; size: -; J: TRBJ1-1; length: 12; DNA: TGTGCCTGGAGTGTGACGAACACTGAAGCTTTCTTT; CDR3: CAWSVTNTEAFF
D: TRBD2; V: TRBV14; size: few; J: TRBJ2-1; length: 17; DNA: TGTGCCAGCAGCCACCGCCGACTAGCGGGAGGAGTCGTTGAGCAGTTCTTC; CDR3: CASSHRRLAGGVVEQFF
D: TRBD2; V: TRBV7-9; size: many; J: TRBJ2-1; length: 18; DNA: TGTGCCAGCAGCTTACCCCGGGGTAGCGGGGAGTCGTACAATGAGCAGTTCTTC; CDR3: CASSLPRGSGESYNEQFF
D: TRBD2; V: TRBV6-1; size: many; J: TRBJ2-2; length: 15; DNA: TGTGCCAGCAGTCCGACTAGCGGGAGTTCCGGGGAGCTGTTTTTT; CDR3: CASSPTSGSSGELFF
D: -; V: TRBV28; size: -; J: TRBJ2-2; length: 13; DNA: TGTGCCAGCAGCCGACTGGACACCGGGGAGCTGTTTTTT; CDR3: CASSRLDTGELFF
D: TRBD1; V: TRBV9; size: many; J: TRBJ1-6; length: 17; DNA: TGTGCCAGCAGCGTAGAGGGACAGAGCTCCTATAATTCACCCCTCCACTTT; CDR3: CASSVEGQSSYNSPLHF
D: TRBD1; V: TRBV7-2; size: many; J: TRBJ1-5; length: 16; DNA: TGTGCCAGCAGCTTAGAGGTGGCGGACAGGGTAAAGCCCCAGCATTTT; CDR3: CASSLEVADRVKPQHF
D: -; V: TRBV7-9; size: many; J: TRBJ2-7; length: 13; DNA: TGTGCCAGCAGCCCGAGTAGCTCCTACGAGCAGTACTTC; CDR3: CASSPSSSYEQYF
D: -; V: TRBV19; size: -; J: TRBJ2-7; length: 13; DNA: TGTGCCAGTAGTACGGACAGAACCTACGAGCAGTACTTC; CDR3: CASSTDRTYEQYF
D: -; V: TRBV18; size: few; J: TRBJ2-5; length: 11; DNA: TGTGCCAGCTCACCAGCGGAGACCCAGTACTTC; CDR3: CASSPAETQYF
D: TRBD2; V: TRBV7-9; size: many; J: TRBJ2-1; length: 15; DNA: TGTGCCAGCAGCCGGAGAGGTAGCGGGAGTGATGAGCAGTTCTTC; CDR3: CASSRRGSGSDEQFF
D: -; V: TRBV11-1; size: -; J: TRBJ2-1; length: 15; DNA: TGTGCCAGCAGCTTGGACAGAAGCTCCTACAATGAGCAGTTCTTC; CDR3: CASSLDRSSYNEQFF
D: TRBD1; V: TRBV12-3/TRBV12-4; size: -; J: TRBJ2-7; length: 14; DNA: TGTGCCAGCAGTTTATGGACAGGGGGCCACGAGCAGTACTTC; CDR3: CASSLWTGGHEQYF
D: -; V: TRBV6-2/TRBV6-3; size: -; J: TRBJ2-6; length: 13; DNA: TGTGCCAGCAGTTTCACTGGGGCCAACGTCCTGACTTTC; CDR3: CASSFTGANVLTF
D: -; V: TRBV6-2/TRBV6-3; size: -; J: TRBJ2-1; length: 12; DNA: TGTGCCAGCAGCCCCGATGGAAGTGAGCAGTTCTTC; CDR3: CASSPDGSEQFF
D: TRBD1; V: TRBV12-3/TRBV12-4; size: -; J: TRBJ1-4; length: 14; DNA: TGTGCCAGCAGTTTGGGACAGGGGGCGAGAAAACTGTTTTTT; CDR3: CASSLGQGARKLFF
D: TRBD2; V: TRBV27; size: -; J: TRBJ2-7; length: 15; DNA: TGTGCCAGCAGTTTACGGCTAGCGGGAAACTACGAGCAGTACTTC; CDR3: CASSLRLAGNYEQYF
D: TRBD2; V: TRBV20-1; size: -; J: TRBJ2-3; length: 15; DNA: TGCAGTGCTACTTTAGCGGGGGGGAACACAGATACGCAGTATTTT; CDR3: CSATLAGGNTDTQYF
D: -; V: TRBV12-3/TRBV12-4; size: few; J: TRBJ2-7; length: 12; DNA: TGTGCCAGCAGTGAGACAGCCTACGAGCAGTACTTC; CDR3: CASSETAYEQYF
D: TRBD1; V: TRBV28; size: few; J: TRBJ1-6; length: 16; DNA: TGTGCCAGCAGTTCCGGGACAGGGTTTGTCGATTCACCCCTCCACTTT; CDR3: CASSSGTGFVDSPLHF
D: -; V: TRBV2; size: -; J: TRBJ2-7; length: 15; DNA: TGTGCCAGCAGCGCTTATGCCGGGATCTCCTACGAGCAGTACTTC; CDR3: CASSAYAGISYEQYF